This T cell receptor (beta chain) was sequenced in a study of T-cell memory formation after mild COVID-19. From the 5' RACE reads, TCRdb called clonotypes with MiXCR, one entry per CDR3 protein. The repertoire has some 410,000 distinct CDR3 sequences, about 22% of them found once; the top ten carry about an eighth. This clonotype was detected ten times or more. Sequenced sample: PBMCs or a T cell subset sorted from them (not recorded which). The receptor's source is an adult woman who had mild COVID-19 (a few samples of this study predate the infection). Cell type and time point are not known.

The DNA of the CDR3 is TGTGCCAGCAGCTTAGCTTGGCCAAGGGGCCGGAATGAGCAGTTCTTC. It encodes CASSLAWPRGRNEQFF. The rearrangement uses TRBV7-9 and TRBJ2-1; tentative D call: TRBD1 (5 bases). The CDR3 runs to 16 residues. Trimming cost V 0 bases and J 7 bases, with 16 bases left between them. Germline V gene lookup returns CDR1 SEHNR and CDR2 FQNEAQ (reference sequence).